These T cell receptor beta chains were read from a single sample in a study of T cell responses to AZD1222 COVID-19 vaccine. The method was immunoSEQ multiplex PCR; TCRdb's version includes in-frame clones alone and lacks a portion of them. The sample consists of 40,000 to 45,000 clones, 80% of them appearing once. This material consisted of peripheral blood, taken 28 days after the second dose of the MenACWY control vaccine. Every receptor here comes from an adult who received the MenACWY meningococcal vaccine as a control. Each CDR3 is given with its conserved first and last residue. The order of the fields is clone size, J gene, V gene, D gene, CDR3 DNA, CDR3 protein. D genes are given only for firm matches. Clone size is given for some rows only: seen once, a few or many times, or a class if the clone is expanded.

>NA|TRBJ2-1|TRBV5-1|TRBD1
TGCGCCAGCAGCTTGGAGGGGGCCTTCAGTGAGCAGTTCTTC
CASSLEGAFSEQFF
>NA|TRBJ2-5|TRBV6-5|TRBD1
TGTGCCAGCAGTTCCGGGACAGCAACGGAGACCCAGTACTTC
CASSSGTATETQYF
>NA|TRBJ1-2|TRBV6-1|NA
TGTGCCAGCAGTGAGGGAGACAGGAACTATGGCTACACCTTC
CASSEGDRNYGYTF
>NA|TRBJ1-4|TRBV28|TRBD1
TGTGCCAGCAGTTATCGACAGGGCGCTAATGAAAAACTGTTTTTT
CASSYRQGANEKLFF
>once|TRBJ1-1|TRBV29-1|NA
TGCAGCGTTGTCGGGTTTGCAGGGACGACATTTGAAGCTTTCTTT
CSVVGFAGTTFEAFF
>NA|TRBJ1-6|TRBV10-3|TRBD1
TGTGCCATCAGTGGACAGGGCTATTCACCCCTCCACTTT
CAISGQGYSPLHF
>once|TRBJ1-2|TRBV7-9|NA
TGTGCCAGCAGCGCATCAGGGGCCCCGCACGGCTACACCTTC
CASSASGAPHGYTF
>NA|TRBJ1-5|TRBV18|NA
TGTGCCAGCTCACCTGGCAGTCTTCAGCCCCAGCATTTT
CASSPGSLQPQHF
>NA|TRBJ1-6|TRBV11-2|NA
TGTGCCAGCAGCTTAGAGTCGGGGGTTTCAAATTCACCCCTCCACTTT
CASSLESGVSNSPLHF
>NA|TRBJ1-2|TRBV27|NA
TGTGCCAGCAGTCTCTCGGGGAGTAGCTACACCTTC
CASSLSGSSYTF
>NA|TRBJ2-7|TRBV4-2|NA
TGTGCCAGCAGCCAAGATCCTCTAGGAGGCTTTGAGCAGTACTTC
CASSQDPLGGFEQYF
>NA|TRBJ2-1|TRBV3-1/TRBV3-2|NA
TGTGCCAGCAGCCACACCCCCAATGAGCAGTTCTTC
CASSHTPNEQFF
>few|TRBJ1-1|TRBV6-4|NA
TGTGCCGCTCGGGCGGGGGAGAACACTGAAGCTTTCTTT
CAARAGENTEAFF
>NA|TRBJ2-1|TRBV15|NA
TGTGCCACCAGCATCTCTCCCCAACGGGACAATGAGCAGTTCTTC
CATSISPQRDNEQFF
>NA|TRBJ1-4|TRBV4-1|NA
TGCGCCAGCAGCCAAGTCGTCTTCGGGGTTGAAAAACTGTTTTTT
CASSQVVFGVEKLFF
>NA|TRBJ1-2|TRBV6-2/TRBV6-3|NA
TGTGCCAGCAGTTCCGACAACTATGGCTACACCTTC
CASSSDNYGYTF
>NA|TRBJ2-7|TRBV6-5|NA
TGTGCCAGCAGTTACGACGGGAGTCACCGCTACGAGCAGTACTTC
CASSYDGSHRYEQYF